These T cell receptor beta chains were read from a single sample in a study of Ad26.COV2.S vaccination and SARS-CoV-2 variants. Some clones are missing from TCRdb's copy, which holds only in-frame ones; the method was immunoSEQ multiplex PCR. Among 300,000 to 400,000 clones, 86% were seen once, and the ten largest hold 1.5% to 2.5%. The sample was peripheral blood, taken in a trial of Ad26.COV2.S vaccine versus placebo. These receptor sequences come from a person between 18 and 65 years old who received the Ad26.COV2.S COVID-19 vaccine or a placebo. Each CDR3 is given with its conserved first and last residue. A D gene is named only where the DNA matches it firmly. Size is omitted from some rows. Given values are once, few, many or a class for expanded clones.

clone size: -
D gene: -
V gene: TRBV30
J gene: TRBJ1-5
CDR3 DNA: TGTGCCTGGAGTGCCCTACATGGAAGTGATCAGCCCCAGCATTTT
CDR3 protein: CAWSALHGSDQPQHF

clone size: -
D gene: -
V gene: TRBV5-1
J gene: TRBJ2-1
CDR3 DNA: TGCGCCAGCAGCTTGGGAACGATTAATGAGCAGTTCTTC
CDR3 protein: CASSLGTINEQFF

clone size: -
D gene: TRBD1
V gene: TRBV5-1
J gene: TRBJ1-1
CDR3 DNA: TGCGCCAGCAGCGCTGGGGACAGGGTTGTGGAAGCTTTCTTT
CDR3 protein: CASSAGDRVVEAFF

clone size: -
D gene: TRBD2
V gene: TRBV30
J gene: TRBJ2-3
CDR3 DNA: TGTGCCTGGAGGGGATCGGGGGGGCCGAATACGCAGTATTTT
CDR3 protein: CAWRGSGGPNTQYF

clone size: -
D gene: -
V gene: TRBV27
J gene: TRBJ2-7
CDR3 DNA: TGTGCCAGCACCCCAGGCAGTCATCGGGGGGAGCAGTACTTC
CDR3 protein: CASTPGSHRGEQYF

clone size: -
D gene: TRBD2
V gene: TRBV2
J gene: TRBJ2-2
CDR3 DNA: TGTGCCAGCAGGGGCGGGGGGCCTACCGGGGAGCTGTTTTTT
CDR3 protein: CASRGGGPTGELFF

clone size: -
D gene: TRBD1
V gene: TRBV7-2
J gene: TRBJ1-2
CDR3 DNA: TGTGCCAGCAGCCAGAGGGACAGCATCTATGGCTACACCTTC
CDR3 protein: CASSQRDSIYGYTF

clone size: -
D gene: TRBD1
V gene: TRBV5-8
J gene: TRBJ1-1
CDR3 DNA: TGTGCCAGCAGTACAGCTGGACAGGGGGCTTCGAACACTGAAGCTTTCTTT
CDR3 protein: CASSTAGQGASNTEAFF

clone size: once
D gene: -
V gene: TRBV6-2/TRBV6-3
J gene: TRBJ2-6
CDR3 DNA: TGTGCCAGCAGTCCACGGACGTCCTGGACCGCTGGGGCCAACGTCCTGACTTTC
CDR3 protein: CASSPRTSWTAGANVLTF

clone size: -
D gene: -
V gene: TRBV19
J gene: TRBJ2-7
CDR3 DNA: TGTGCCAGTAGTATCCGGCCCCCAGTCAAAGGGCAAACCTACGAGCAGTACTTC
CDR3 protein: CASSIRPPVKGQTYEQYF

clone size: -
D gene: -
V gene: TRBV7-9
J gene: TRBJ1-4
CDR3 DNA: TGTGCCAGCAGCCCGGGACGTTCTAATGAAAAACTGTTTTTT
CDR3 protein: CASSPGRSNEKLFF

clone size: -
D gene: -
V gene: TRBV19
J gene: TRBJ2-7
CDR3 DNA: TGTGCCAGTAGGACCGATAGAGTTCCCTACGAGCAGTACTTC
CDR3 protein: CASRTDRVPYEQYF

clone size: -
D gene: TRBD1
V gene: TRBV4-1
J gene: TRBJ1-2
CDR3 DNA: TGCGCCAGCAGCCAAGCGGATCAGGGGGCGTTCGGCTACACCTTC
CDR3 protein: CASSQADQGAFGYTF

clone size: -
D gene: TRBD2
V gene: TRBV5-5
J gene: TRBJ2-2
CDR3 DNA: TGTGCCAGCAGCTTTGAGTTCAGCGGGGTGAACACCGGGGAGCTGTTTTTT
CDR3 protein: CASSFEFSGVNTGELFF

clone size: -
D gene: TRBD2
V gene: TRBV11-2
J gene: TRBJ2-7
CDR3 DNA: TGTGCCAGCAGCTTAGCGGCTAGCGGGCCTAGCTCCTACGAGCAGTACTTC
CDR3 protein: CASSLAASGPSSYEQYF

clone size: -
D gene: TRBD1
V gene: TRBV15
J gene: TRBJ2-7
CDR3 DNA: TGTGCCACCAGTTTAGGACAGGGTATCTCCTACGAGCAGTACTTC
CDR3 protein: CATSLGQGISYEQYF

clone size: -
D gene: -
V gene: TRBV6-6
J gene: TRBJ1-1
CDR3 DNA: TGTGCCAGCAGTTACACACAAGGAGGCACTGAAGCTTTCTTT
CDR3 protein: CASSYTQGGTEAFF